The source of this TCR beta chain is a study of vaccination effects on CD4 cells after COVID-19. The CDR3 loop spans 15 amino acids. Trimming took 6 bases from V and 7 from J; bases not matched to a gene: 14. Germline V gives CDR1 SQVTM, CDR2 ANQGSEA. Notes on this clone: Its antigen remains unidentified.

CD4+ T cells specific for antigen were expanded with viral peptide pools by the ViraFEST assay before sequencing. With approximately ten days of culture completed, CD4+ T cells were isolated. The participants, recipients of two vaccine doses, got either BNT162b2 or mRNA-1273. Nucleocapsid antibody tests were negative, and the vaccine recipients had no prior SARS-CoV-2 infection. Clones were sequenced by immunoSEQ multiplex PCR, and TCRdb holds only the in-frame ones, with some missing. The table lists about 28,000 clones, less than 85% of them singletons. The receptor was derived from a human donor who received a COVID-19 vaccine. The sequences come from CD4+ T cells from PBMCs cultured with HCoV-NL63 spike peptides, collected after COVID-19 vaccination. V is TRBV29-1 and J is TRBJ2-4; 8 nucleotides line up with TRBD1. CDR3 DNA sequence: TGCAGCGTACTCCGCGACAGGGGTGTAGCGAACATTCAGTACTTC. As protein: CSVLRDRGVANIQYF. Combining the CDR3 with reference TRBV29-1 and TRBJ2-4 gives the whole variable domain SAVISQKPSRDICQRGTSLTIQCQVDSQVTMMFWYRQQPGQSLTLIATANQGSEATYESGFVIDKFPISRPNLTFSTLTVSNMSPEDSSIYLCSVLRDRGVANIQYFGAGTRLSVL.